Shown below are 8 T cell receptor beta chains from a single sample sequenced in a study of T-cell reconstitution after alpha-beta-depleted transplantation in children (dated by TCRdb to 2016 to 2017). The treatment or condition label here, explained by the study, means: allogeneic hematopoietic cell transplantation with graft depleted of TCRalphabeta T cells and CD19 B cells. Library preparation was by PCR. Sequencing was carried out with an Illumina HiSeq 2500. To normalize quantification of the TCRbeta repertoire, the TCR libraries were built with molecular barcoding that relied on unique molecular identifiers. The public reads were run again by TCRdb, first through fastp at Q25 and then through MiXCR, and only productive beta chains were kept. Each entry is one CDR3 protein sequence, shown with its most common DNA and genes. This sample has around 670,000 distinct CDR3 sequences in its table, and 13% of those were observed once. The top ten clonotypes cover 0.79% of the sample.

The sample in question was PBMCs, obtained before TCRalphabeta/CD19-depleted stem cell transplant. These receptors originate from a girl aged 2 to 10 with congenital amegakaryocytic thrombocytopenia, due to receive a stem cell transplant.

The rearrangement joins TRBV29-1 to TRBJ2-5, with 9 bases lining up with TRBD2. This CDR3 has 15 amino acids. Germline loops: CDR1 SQVTM, CDR2 ANQGSEA. The V gene end was trimmed by 6 bases and the J gene end by 2 bases; junction bases not matched to a gene: 10. CDR3 sequence (DNA): TGCAGCGTCCGACCTATAGCGGGAGCACAAGAGACCCAGTACTTC. Protein product: CSVRPIAGAQETQYF.

Ten or more counts support this clonotype. This chain connects TRBV11-2 to TRBJ2-1, with 9 bases that match TRBD2. The V gene end was trimmed by 5 bases and the J gene end by 10 bases; junction bases not matched to a gene: 12. Germline V gene sequence: CDR1 SGHAT, CDR2 FQNNGV. There are 15 residues in the CDR3. The CDR3: CASSPSGRPIWEQFF. CDR3 sequence (DNA): TGTGCCAGCAGCCCCAGCGGGAGGCCCATTTGGGAGCAGTTCTTC.

The genes are TRBV10-3 and TRBJ2-7; 11 bases map to TRBD1. This CDR3 spans 14 amino acids. Germline values: CDR1 ENHRY, CDR2 SYGVKD. J lost 9 bases, V lost 10 bases, and 14 bases had no gene match. DNA for the CDR3: TGTGCCACGACACGGGGGACAGGGGGACCGGTGCAGTACTTC. As protein: CATTRGTGGPVQYF.

The CDR3 loop reads CSARSPTAGGYTF. The CDR3 region has the DNA TGCAGTGCTAGGTCCCCGACCGCGGGTGGCTACACCTTC. The rearrangement uses TRBV20-1 and TRBJ1-2; D is undetermined. Trimming removed 3 bases from V and 7 bases from J, with 15 bases in between. There are 13 residues in the CDR3. CDR1 and CDR2 (germline): DFQATT, SNEGSKA (reference sequence).

The chain has TRBV30 and TRBJ2-5; D gene ambiguous. V shed 0 bases and J shed 4 bases, with 6 bases lying between them. The CDR3 is 12 residues long. The germline CDR1 and CDR2 sequences are GTSNPN and SVGIG (reference sequence). The CDR3 protein is CAWSVVRETQYF. CDR3 bases: TGTGCCTGGAGTGTAGTGAGAGAGACCCAGTACTTC. The full variable domain, completed using reference TRBV30 and TRBJ2-5, is SQTIHQWPATLVQPVGSPLSLECTVEGTSNPNLYWYRQAAGRGLQLLFYSVGIGQISSEVPQNLSASRPQDRQFILSSKKLLLSDSGFYLCAWSVVRETQYFGPGTRLLVL.

This clonotype appeared a few times. The CDR3 loop is CASSWGLVSYEQYF. The CDR3 DNA sequence: TGCGCCAGCAGTTGGGGCCTGGTCTCCTACGAGCAGTACTTC. The chain carries TRBV5-1 and TRBJ2-7; the D gene is possibly TRBD1 (5 bases). The CDR3 runs 14 residues. Germline CDR1 reads SGHRS; CDR2 reads YFSETQ. V lost 5 bases and J lost 0, with 12 bases in between.

The rearrangement links TRBV7-2 to TRBJ2-7; a possible D gene is TRBD2 (6 bases). Per the germline V gene, CDR1 is SGHTA and CDR2 is FQGNSA. V shed 10 bases and J shed 5 bases, with 18 bases lying between them. The CDR3 has 13 amino acids. CDR3 amino acids: CATIEEGHDEQYF. CDR3 DNA sequence: TGTGCCACCATAGAGGAGGGGCATGACGAGCAGTACTTC.

The rearrangement uses TRBV15 and TRBJ2-3, with 9 bases matching TRBD2. The length of the CDR3 is 18 residues. V was clipped by 0 bases and J by 4 bases; unmatched bases: 11. Germline CDR1 is LNHNV and CDR2 is YYDKDF (reference sequence). DNA for the CDR3: TGTGCCACCAGCAGAGATTGGATGGTAGCGGGAGTGGCAGATACGCAGTATTTT. It specifies CATSRDWMVAGVADTQYF.